This entry lists 15 T cell receptor beta chains sequenced from one sample in a study of OX40 agonist ivuxolimab in advanced cancers. Produced via immunoSEQ multiplex PCR; TCRdb's table is partial and in-frame only. The sample contains roughly 69,000 clones, more than 75% of which appear only once. The material was CD4+ or CD8+ T cells sorted from blood, obtained in a trial of the OX40 agonist ivuxolimab. The receptors here all came from an adult with an advanced solid tumor such as melanoma, head and neck, liver or kidney cancer.

The chain carries TRBV28 and TRBJ2-5; D remains ambiguous. CDR3 length: 15 amino acids. The V end was cut by 2 bases, the J end by 0 bases, with 10 bases between. CDR1 MDHEN and CDR2 SYDVKM come from the germline V gene. The chain's CDR3 is CASSLVTAHQETQYF. The CDR3 coding sequence is TGTGCCAGCAGTTTAGTCACAGCCCACCAAGAGACCCAGTACTTC.

J is TRBJ2-7 and V is TRBV28; TRBD2 is a possible D gene (6 bases). Looked up from germline, CDR1 is MDHEN and CDR2 is SYDVKM. V lost 5 bases, J lost 0 bases, and 11 bases lay in between. This CDR3 is built from 14 residues. The DNA for the CDR3 is TGTGCCAGCAGTGTCCCGGGACTCTCCTACGAGCAGTACTTC. Translating gives CASSVPGLSYEQYF.

The rearrangement links TRBV5-1 to TRBJ2-1, with 10 bases matching TRBD1. Germline V CDR1 and CDR2: SGHRS, YFSETQ. After removal of 4 bases from V and 2 bases from J, the junction contained 6 bases not matched to a gene. This CDR3 comprises 16 residues. The DNA of the CDR3 is TGCGCCAGCAGCCCCACCGGGACAGGGGCCTACAATGAGCAGTTCTTC. Protein product: CASSPTGTGAYNEQFF.

The DNA of the CDR3 is TGCAGCGTGACCACTGGATCCTACGAGCAGTACTTC. Amino acid sequence: CSVTTGSYEQYF. The V gene is TRBV29-1, the J gene TRBJ2-7; D ambiguous. The CDR3 loop spans 12 amino acids. Trimming removed 6 bases from V and 1 base from J, with 10 bases in between. CDR1 SQVTM and CDR2 ANQGSEA come from the germline V gene.

The chain has TRBV6-1 and TRBJ2-7, with a weak D call TRBD1 (6 bases). V lost 4 bases and J 2 bases, leaving 15 bases between the germline ends. Germline V gene sequence: CDR1 MNHNS, CDR2 SASEGT. This CDR3 contains 15 residues. CDR3 region: CASSAYKTGPYEQYF. The CDR3 DNA reads TGTGCCAGCAGTGCCTATAAGACAGGCCCCTACGAGCAGTACTTC.

This clone was detected once. The CDR3 nucleotides read TGTGCCAGCAGCGTAGGTACTAGCGGGAGTGTTCCCTACGAGCAGTACTTC. This encodes CASSVGTSGSVPYEQYF. The J gene is TRBJ2-5, the V gene TRBV9; 11 positions match TRBD2. The tail of the sequence fits TRBJ2-7 better, so the J call may be wrong. Germline V gene data show CDR1 as SGDLS and CDR2 as YYNGEE. This CDR3 spans 17 amino acids.

This chain links TRBV5-1 with TRBJ1-2, with 7 bases matching TRBD1. CDR3 length: 14 amino acids. V shed 4 bases and J 4 bases; nucleotides not matched to a gene: 7. Germline CDR1 reads SGHRS; CDR2 reads YFSETQ. This chain's CDR3 is CASSAPDRAYGYTF. The CDR3 DNA is TGCGCCAGCAGCGCGCCTGACAGGGCCTATGGCTACACCTTC.

The V gene is TRBV19, the J gene TRBJ2-7; TRBD1 or TRBD2 may be the D gene (5 bases each). Trimming shortened V by 6 bases and J by 0 bases, and 12 bases separated the two germline ends. This CDR3 has 14 residues. CDR1 is LNHDA and CDR2 is SQIVND in the germline V gene (reference sequence). The CDR3 protein is CASSTGRLSYEQYF. The CDR3 bases are TGTGCCAGTAGCACGGGGCGGCTCTCCTACGAGCAGTACTTC.

The rearrangement uses TRBV16 and TRBJ1-1; D not certain. Per the germline V gene, CDR1 is KGHSY and CDR2 is FQNENV. V lost 6 bases to trimming and J lost 1 base, with 12 bases between them. The CDR3 has 14 amino acids. CDR3 DNA sequence: TGTGCCAGCAGTCGACACAGTCAGAACACTGAAGCTTTCTTT. This codes for CASSRHSQNTEAFF.

The V gene is TRBV30, the J gene TRBJ1-3; D is unresolved. The V end was cut by 4 bases, the J end by 0 bases, with 16 bases between. This CDR3 is built from 16 residues. Per germline, CDR1 GTSNPN and CDR2 SVGIG (reference sequence). CDR3 sequence reads: CAWTLHLTSSGNTIYF. The DNA of the CDR3 is TGTGCCTGGACTCTTCATCTCACTAGCTCTGGAAACACCATATATTTT. Complete variable domain (other parts from reference TRBV30 and TRBJ1-3): SQTIHQWPATLVQPVGSPLSLECTVEGTSNPNLYWYRQAAGRGLQLLFYSVGIGQISSEVPQNLSASRPQDRQFILSSKKLLLSDSGFYLCAWTLHLTSSGNTIYFGEGSWLTVV.

J is TRBJ2-1 and V is TRBV5-4; TRBD2 aligns across 13 bases. The CDR3 runs 17 residues. The ends lost 1 base at V and 3 bases at J; junction bases unmatched: 4. Germline values: CDR1 SGHNT, CDR2 YYREEE (reference sequence). DNA for the CDR3: TGTGCCAGCAGCTTGAGGACTAGCGGGAGACGCTACAATGAGCAGTTCTTC. Protein: CASSLRTSGRRYNEQFF. Complete variable domain (other parts from reference TRBV5-4 and TRBJ2-1): ETGVTQSPTHLIKTRGQQVTLRCSSQSGHNTVSWYQQALGQGPQFIFQYYREEENGRGNFPPRFSGLQFPNYSSELNVNALELDDSALYLCASSLRTSGRRYNEQFFGPGTRLTVL.

The chain combines TRBV4-2 with TRBJ2-7; 9 positions match TRBD1. The CDR3 spans 16 residues. CDR1 and CDR2 (germline): LGHNA, YNFKEQ. V shed 1 base and J 0 bases; nucleotides not matched to a gene: 4. The CDR3 DNA reads as TGTGCCAGCAGCCAAGTCGCGACAGGGGGCTCCTACGAGCAGTACTTC. Its protein is CASSQVATGGSYEQYF.

The gene calls are TRBV5-5 and TRBJ1-5, with TRBD1 as a possible D gene (5 bases). There are 12 residues in the CDR3. CDR1 and CDR2 from the germline V gene are SGHKS and YYEKEE (reference sequence). V lost 5 bases to trimming and J lost 6 bases, with 9 bases between them. CDR3 loop: CASSLQGQPQHF. For the CDR3, the DNA is TGTGCCAGCAGTTTGCAGGGTCAGCCCCAGCATTTT.

The chain employs TRBV6-6 and TRBJ1-6, with TRBD1 matching over 7 bases. CDR3 length: 14 residues. Germline assignment: CDR1 MNHNY and CDR2 SVGAGI (reference sequence). V was clipped by 6 bases and J by 3 bases; unmatched bases: 2. CDR3 sequence (DNA): TGTGCCAGCAGCTGGGACAGCTATAATTCACCCCTCCACTTT. It translates to CASSWDSYNSPLHF.

The chain uses TRBV5-1 and TRBJ2-5; 10 bases fit TRBD1. Germline V gene sequence: CDR1 SGHRS, CDR2 YFSETQ. The CDR3 is 15 amino acids. J was trimmed by 4 bases and V by 0 bases; bases with no gene match: 3. The CDR3 loop is CASSLAGTGVETQYF. The CDR3 nucleotides are TGCGCCAGCAGCTTGGCAGGGACAGGGGTAGAGACCCAGTACTTC.